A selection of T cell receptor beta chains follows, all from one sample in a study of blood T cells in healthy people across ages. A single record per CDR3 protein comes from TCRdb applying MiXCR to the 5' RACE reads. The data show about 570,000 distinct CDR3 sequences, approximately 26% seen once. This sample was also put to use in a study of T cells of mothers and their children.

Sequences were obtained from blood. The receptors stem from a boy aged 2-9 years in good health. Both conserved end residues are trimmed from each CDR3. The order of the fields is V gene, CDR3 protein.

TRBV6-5 ASSYSTSGGSPSGANVLT
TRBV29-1 SVNREGGSYEQY
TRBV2 ASRGGTSPGEKLF
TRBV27 ASSLSGVGEQY
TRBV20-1 SARALAGGTYEQY
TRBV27 ASSRLVGRDEQF
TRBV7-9 ASSNLDGRGSRDEQY
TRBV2 ASRTGGTGSPLH
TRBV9 ASSTRDLFTDTQY
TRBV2 ASSTGTGGVYEQF
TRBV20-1 SAPRQGTFYEQY
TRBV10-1 ASSAYRGQPQH
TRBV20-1 SARTPGREDTDTQY
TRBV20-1 SALTEYGYT
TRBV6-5 ASSYDWTDYEQY
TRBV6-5 ASSPGLAGVNEQF